Listed below are T cell receptor beta chains from one sample, sequenced in a study of PD-1 blockade in classical Hodgkin lymphoma. Repertoires were generated with immunoSEQ multiplex PCR, while TCRdb's copy carries only in-frame clones and drops some. The sample yields roughly 16,000 clones, more than 70% seen once. Sequenced material: peripheral blood mononuclear cells (PBMCs), taken at baseline. The receptors derive from a human donor with classical Hodgkin lymphoma. The CDR3 runs from the conserved cysteine through the conserved F or W. The order of the fields is D gene, clone size, J gene, V gene, CDR3 DNA, CDR3 protein. The D gene is left open where the match is weak. Expanded clones are given a class, and other clones once, few, many or no size at all.

>.|few|TRBJ1-6|TRBV6-1
TGTGCCAGCAGTGAAGGGGTTATGAATTCACCCCTCCACTTT
CASSEGVMNSPLHF
>TRBD1|.|TRBJ1-5|TRBV30
TGTGCCTGGTCGGGACAGGGGTGGGGTCAGCCCCAGCATTTT
CAWSGQGWGQPQHF
>.|.|TRBJ1-2|TRBV13
TGTGCCAGCAGCAGAGGCCCGGGGGGCTACACCTTC
CASSRGPGGYTF
>TRBD1|.|TRBJ1-5|TRBV30
TGTGCCTGGAGTGTTGACAGGGTAACGGGCTATAGCAATCAGCCCCAGCATTTT
CAWSVDRVTGYSNQPQHF
>.|.|TRBJ2-2|TRBV6-5
TGTGCCAGCAGTTACCCTCTACGTTTGACCGGGGAGCTGTTTTTT
CASSYPLRLTGELFF
>.|.|TRBJ2-5|TRBV19
TGTGCCAGTAGTATTAGAGGCGCGACGGCCGCGGAGACCCAGTACTTC
CASSIRGATAAETQYF
>TRBD1|.|TRBJ1-2|TRBV19
TGTGCCAGTAACGCCCCGGGACAGGAAAACTATGGCTACACCTTC
CASNAPGQENYGYTF
>TRBD1|few|TRBJ1-2|TRBV10-3
TGTGCCATCAGTGCCGAGGACAGGTCCCGGGTTGGCTACACCTTC
CAISAEDRSRVGYTF
>TRBD1|.|TRBJ1-1|TRBV18
TGTGCCAGCTCACCAAATGACAGGGGGACTGAAGCTTTCTTT
CASSPNDRGTEAFF
>.|.|TRBJ1-6|TRBV27
TGTGCCAGCAGTTTTGGCCGGGCAGACAATTCACCCCTCCACTTT
CASSFGRADNSPLHF
>.|.|TRBJ1-3|TRBV28
TGTGCCAGCAGTTCCCTCGGCCCTTCGGGAAACACCATATATTTT
CASSSLGPSGNTIYF
>TRBD2|.|TRBJ2-3|TRBV10-3
TGTGCCATCAGTTTTAGCGGGGGCACAGATACGCAGTATTTT
CAISFSGGTDTQYF
>.|.|TRBJ2-3|TRBV29-1
TGCAGCGTTGAGGACACGGGGATCCACACAGATACGCAGTATTTT
CSVEDTGIHTDTQYF
>TRBD2|.|TRBJ2-3|TRBV12-5
TGTGCTAGTGGCTCAGGTGCGGGACTAGCTTCCGATACGCAGTATTTT
CASGSGAGLASDTQYF
>.|.|TRBJ2-6|TRBV7-2
TGTGCCAGCAGCTTGACCGGGGCCAACGTCCTGACTTTC
CASSLTGANVLTF
>TRBD1|.|TRBJ2-2|TRBV7-3
TGTGCCAGCAGCCCAACGATGGACAGGGCGAACACCGGGGAGCTGTTTTTT
CASSPTMDRANTGELFF
>.|.|TRBJ1-1|TRBV19
TGTGCCAGTAGTGTAAGCGATGGGCTGTTGGTGAACACTGAAGCTTTCTTT
CASSVSDGLLVNTEAFF
>.|.|TRBJ2-1|TRBV6-1
TGTGCCAGCAGATCCCCGGTGTTCTCCTACAATGAGCAGTTCTTC
CASRSPVFSYNEQFF
>TRBD1|.|TRBJ1-3|TRBV5-1
TGCGCCAGCAGCTTATGGACAGGGGCGACGTTCTCTGGAAACACCATATATTTT
CASSLWTGATFSGNTIYF
>TRBD2|.|TRBJ2-1|TRBV11-2
TGTGCCAGCAGCCGACTAGCGGGGCCCCATGAGCAGTTCTTC
CASSRLAGPHEQFF
>.|.|TRBJ2-2|TRBV9
TGTGCCAGCAGCATTTCACCGGGACTTCCCGGGAACACCGGGGAGCTGTTTTTT
CASSISPGLPGNTGELFF
>.|few|TRBJ2-1|TRBV6-1
TGTGCCAGCAGTGAAGTGTGGGGATACAATGAGCAGTTCTTC
CASSEVWGYNEQFF
>.|once|TRBJ1-2|TRBV7-9
TGTGCCAGCAGCCCCGGACTTAACTATGGCTACACCTTC
CASSPGLNYGYTF